The TCR beta chain described here comes from a study of human T cells and chemical hapten exposure. Time point given: pre-sensitization, week 0. Treatment noted: therapeutic diphenylcyclopropenone sensitization with weekly scalp DPC. The CDR3 sequence is 15 residues long. V was pared by 0 bases and J by 5 bases, with 12 bases between. Germline V CDR1 and CDR2: MNHEY, SMNVEV (reference sequence). This clonotype ranks as medium-sized. TCRdb used MiXCR to reprocess the RACE reads, holding one entry per CDR3 protein. The sample holds 89,000 or so distinct CDR3 sequences, around 7.9% seen once. The sequence derives from a man aged 35 to 55 with alopecia areata. Some clones in this sample may be carry-over from other donors' samples. The V gene is TRBV27, the J gene TRBJ2-3; tentatively, D is TRBD2 (6 bases). Specimen: whole blood, collected in connection with sensitization to the hapten diphenylcyclopropenone (DPC). The CDR3 nucleotides are TGTGCCAGCAGTTTATCCATATTGGGGGGAGATACGCAGTATTTT. It translates to CASSLSILGGDTQYF.